The clone carrying this T cell receptor (beta chain) has a single count. These data belong to a study of glioma-infiltrating T cells after dendritic cell vaccination. The repertoire was sequenced with immunoSEQ multiplex PCR; TCRdb's copy has only in-frame clones and lacks some. Seen here are around 3,100 clones, nearly 80% observed once, and the top ten hold nearly 4.5%. The CDR3 contains 16 residues. The V and J ends lost 3 bases and 8 bases, in that order; junction bases with no gene match: 8. The germline V gene encodes CDR1 LGHNA and CDR2 YSLEER. J is TRBJ1-4 and V is TRBV4-3, with 11 bases identical to TRBD1. Sequenced material: tumor tissue, taken before dendritic cell vaccination. This TCR came from a human donor with glioblastoma. The DNA for the CDR3 is TGCGCCAGCAGCCATTCGGTGGGACAGGGGGGGGAAAAACTGTTTTTT. Translated, it gives CASSHSVGQGGEKLFF.